This TCR beta chain stems from a study of T cell responses to AZD1222 COVID-19 vaccine. General study results and limits: A rise in Spike-specific TCR breadth and depth followed two AZD1222 doses. In the spike-specific TCR repertoire, nearly half reportedly target unmutated variant regions. Repertoires were obtained solely post-peak T cell response. CD4 TCRs linked to vaccination spanned spike, dominating at 160-218 and 743-854.

TCRdb keeps only in-frame clones here, not all; method: immunoSEQ multiplex PCR. The sample has around 77,000 clones; roughly 87% are singletons. Germline V gives CDR1 ENHRY, CDR2 SYGVKD. This CDR3 has 14 residues. V lost 0 bases, J lost 3 bases, and 7 bases lay in between. The table lists this clone with a count of one. Its antigen remains unknown. The input for sequencing was peripheral blood, taken on day 0 of AZD1222 vaccination. The chain joins TRBV10-3 to TRBJ2-3; no clear D gene. The TCR was taken from an adult in good health. DNA for the CDR3: TGTGCCATCAGTGAGTCGACGGGTACAGATACGCAGTATTTT. Translation: CAISESTGTDTQYF.